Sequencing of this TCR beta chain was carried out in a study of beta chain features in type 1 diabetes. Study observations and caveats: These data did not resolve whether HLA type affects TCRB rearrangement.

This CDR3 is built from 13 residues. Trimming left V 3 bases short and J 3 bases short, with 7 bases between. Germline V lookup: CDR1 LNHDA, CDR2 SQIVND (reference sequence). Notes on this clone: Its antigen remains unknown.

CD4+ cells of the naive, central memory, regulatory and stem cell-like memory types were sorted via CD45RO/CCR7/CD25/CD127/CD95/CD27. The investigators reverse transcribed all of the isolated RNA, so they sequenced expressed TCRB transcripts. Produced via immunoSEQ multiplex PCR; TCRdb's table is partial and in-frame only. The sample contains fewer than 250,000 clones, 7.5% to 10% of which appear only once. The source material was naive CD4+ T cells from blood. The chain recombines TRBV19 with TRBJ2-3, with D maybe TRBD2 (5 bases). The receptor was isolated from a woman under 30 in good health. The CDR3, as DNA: TGTGCCAGTAGTATGCGGAGGACAGATACGCAGTATTTT. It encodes CASSMRRTDTQYF. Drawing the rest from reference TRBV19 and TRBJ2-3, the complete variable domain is DGGITQSPKYLFRKEGQNVTLSCEQNLNHDAMYWYRQDPGQGLRLIYYSQIVNDFQKGDIAEGYSVSREKKESFPLTVTSAQKNPTAFYLCASSMRRTDTQYFGPGTRLTVL.